The rows below give T cell receptor beta chains drawn from one sample of a study of cytomegalovirus exposure and HLA in healthy donors. Measured with immunoSEQ multiplex PCR; TCRdb has only the in-frame clones, and not every one. The sample has around 99,000 clones, approximately 79% seen once. Material: PBMCs. The receptors come from a woman aged 40 to 50 in good health and CMV-seropositive. The CDR3 runs from the conserved cysteine through the conserved F or W. Fields, in order: CDR3 protein, clone size, V gene, J gene. A row's size may be missing; if present it is once, few, many or a size class.

cdr3_aa: CASSLQGSYTF
clone_size: .
v_call: TRBV5-1
j_call: TRBJ1-2

cdr3_aa: CSVSDSRNSPLHF
clone_size: .
v_call: TRBV29-1
j_call: TRBJ1-6

cdr3_aa: CASSLAAGNTEAFF
clone_size: once
v_call: TRBV7-9
j_call: TRBJ1-1

cdr3_aa: CASSLTGEDQPQHF
clone_size: .
v_call: TRBV5-1
j_call: TRBJ1-5

cdr3_aa: CASSIAGTGSFDTGELFF
clone_size: .
v_call: TRBV7-3
j_call: TRBJ2-2

cdr3_aa: CASSGTPDQPQHF
clone_size: .
v_call: TRBV6-4
j_call: TRBJ1-5

cdr3_aa: CSAAGSTEAFF
clone_size: .
v_call: TRBV20-1
j_call: TRBJ1-1

cdr3_aa: CASSPRLNSPLHF
clone_size: few
v_call: TRBV19
j_call: TRBJ1-6

cdr3_aa: CASSLGGGLSYEQYF
clone_size: .
v_call: TRBV7-9
j_call: TRBJ2-7

cdr3_aa: CASSQGRGGSYEQYF
clone_size: .
v_call: TRBV4-3
j_call: TRBJ2-7

cdr3_aa: CASSSVAQETQYF
clone_size: .
v_call: TRBV7-8
j_call: TRBJ2-5

cdr3_aa: CSVHPGQGTYEQYF
clone_size: .
v_call: TRBV29-1
j_call: TRBJ2-7

cdr3_aa: CAWTRSGGREQYF
clone_size: .
v_call: TRBV30
j_call: TRBJ2-7

cdr3_aa: CASTGGNNEKLFF
clone_size: .
v_call: TRBV6-6
j_call: TRBJ1-4

cdr3_aa: CARGQSDTQYF
clone_size: .
v_call: TRBV30
j_call: TRBJ2-3

cdr3_aa: CASSQPRGLREKLFF
clone_size: .
v_call: TRBV7-9
j_call: TRBJ1-4

cdr3_aa: CASSLEEYRGTTTEAFF
clone_size: .
v_call: TRBV5-4
j_call: TRBJ1-1

cdr3_aa: CASSYGGSTDTQYF
clone_size: .
v_call: TRBV6-6
j_call: TRBJ2-3

cdr3_aa: CASSETGWNEKLFF
clone_size: .
v_call: TRBV7-2
j_call: TRBJ1-4

cdr3_aa: CSVGLGGLNYGYTF
clone_size: few
v_call: TRBV29-1
j_call: TRBJ1-2

cdr3_aa: CASSSQGAENTEAFF
clone_size: few
v_call: TRBV2
j_call: TRBJ1-1

cdr3_aa: CAWLRGWGLRNTEAFF
clone_size: .
v_call: TRBV30
j_call: TRBJ1-1

cdr3_aa: CASSQTDRVAGYTF
clone_size: once
v_call: TRBV2
j_call: TRBJ1-2

cdr3_aa: CASSLGSLVNTEAFF
clone_size: .
v_call: TRBV5-5
j_call: TRBJ1-1

cdr3_aa: CASSVSTTHTDTQYF
clone_size: .
v_call: TRBV2
j_call: TRBJ2-3

cdr3_aa: CASSDRGGKGGNTEAFF
clone_size: .
v_call: TRBV10-2
j_call: TRBJ1-1

cdr3_aa: CARALLSGGARTGELFF
clone_size: .
v_call: TRBV27
j_call: TRBJ2-2

cdr3_aa: CASSISMNTEAFF
clone_size: .
v_call: TRBV19
j_call: TRBJ1-1